One sample yielded the 7 T cell receptor beta chains listed below, sequenced in a study of untreated major depressive disorder. Sequenced by immunoSEQ multiplex PCR; TCRdb stores in-frame clones only, minus some. The sample lists 20,000 to 25,000 clones; around nine tenths were seen once. Sequenced material: CD4+ T cells from PBMCs. These receptors all stem from a middle-aged woman in good health.

The chain carries TRBV27 and TRBJ2-7; the match to TRBD1 covers 9 bases. Germline trimming cut 2 bases from V and 5 bases from J; bases unmatched to any gene: 13. This CDR3 has 17 residues. The germline V gene has CDR1 MNHEY and CDR2 SMNVEV (reference sequence). CDR3 protein: CASSLRQTGTGIHEQYV. DNA for the CDR3: TGTGCCAGCAGTTTACGACAAACCGGGACAGGGATCCACGAGCAGTACGTC.

This rearrangement joins TRBV2 to TRBJ1-1, with a weak D call TRBD1 (5 bases). From germline, CDR1 is SNHLY and CDR2 FYNNEI. The CDR3 extends over 16 amino acids. V was pared by 7 bases and J by 8 bases, with 26 bases between. The chain's CDR3 is CASTAGFWPLFREAFF. The CDR3 region has the DNA TGTGCCAGCACGGCAGGGTTTTGGCCCCTTTTCAGGGAAGCTTTCTTT.

This clone was recorded only once. CDR3 in amino acids: CAISPMDRATEQYV. The CDR3 region has the DNA TGTGCCATCAGTCCAATGGACAGGGCAACCGAGCAGTACGTC. V gene TRBV10-3 combines with J gene TRBJ2-7; TRBD1 matches at 8 bases. The CDR3 length is 14 residues. The ends lost 5 bases at V and 6 bases at J; junction bases unmatched: 9. Germline V lookup: CDR1 ENHRY, CDR2 SYGVKD.

This clone was detected only once. J is TRBJ1-5 and V is TRBV5-8, with TRBD1 matching 9 bases. The CDR3 loop spans 15 amino acids. Germline V gives CDR1 SGHTS, CDR2 YDEGEE. Losses at the gene ends were 3 bases for V and 10 bases for J; bases not matched to a gene: 11. The CDR3 region is CASSSPGQGALPQHF. DNA for the CDR3: TGTGCCAGCAGCTCTCCGGGACAGGGAGCGTTACCCCAGCATTTT.

V gene TRBV28 combines with J gene TRBJ1-3; D gene uncertain. CDR3 length: 14 residues. Germline V lookup: CDR1 MDHEN, CDR2 SYDVKM. V was trimmed by 8 bases and J by 2 bases, leaving 13 bases between them. This CDR3 is CASYLGVAGNTIYF. The CDR3 DNA reads TGTGCCAGCTACCTCGGGGTAGCTGGAAACACCATATATTTT. Looking up the rest from reference TRBV28 and TRBJ1-3 gives the full variable domain: DVKVTQSSRYLVKRTGEKVFLECVQDMDHENMFWYRQDPGLGLRLIYFSYDVKMKEKGDIPEGYSVSREKKERFSLILESASTNQTSMYLCASYLGVAGNTIYFGEGSWLTVV.

The chain employs TRBV9 and TRBJ1-2; D is unclear. Germline CDR1 reads SGDLS; CDR2 reads YYNGEE. V lost 0 bases, J lost 4 bases, and 16 bases lay in between. This CDR3 is built from 16 residues. The CDR3 region is CASSVGRGDSVYGYTF. DNA of the CDR3: TGTGCCAGCAGCGTAGGCCGAGGAGACTCGGTCTATGGCTACACCTTC.

The chain couples TRBV5-1 to TRBJ2-2; 9 bases are shared with TRBD2. V lost 4 bases and J lost 2; bases outside the gene matches: 6. This CDR3 comprises 16 residues. The V gene's germline CDR1 is SGHRS and CDR2 YFSETQ. CDR3 in DNA: TGCGCCAGCAGCATTAGCGGGAGTTCAAACACCGGGGAGCTGTTTTTT. Translating gives CASSISGSSNTGELFF.